This entry concerns a single TCR beta chain. This sample was included in a study of blood T cell repertoires in COVID-19. Study summary: Some COVID-19 samples were acute and others convalescent; all came from the United States, Italy and Spain.

Germline V gives CDR1 KGHSH, CDR2 LQKENI. The CDR3 totals 18 residues. V lost 6 bases and J lost 0; bases outside the gene matches: 7. The table came from immunoSEQ multiplex PCR; TCRdb's copy has only in-frame clones and leaves some out. The repertoire holds about 130,000 clones, with less than 90% as singletons. The sequence came from a woman aged 30 to 39 who had recovered from COVID-19. Sequencing used peripheral blood. The chain carries TRBV18 and TRBJ2-5, with 16 nucleotides matching TRBD2. The CDR3 loop is CASSPGLAGGPNQETQYF. For the CDR3, the DNA is TGTGCCAGCTCTCCGGGACTAGCGGGGGGGCCCAACCAAGAGACCCAGTACTTC. Drawing the rest from reference TRBV18 and TRBJ2-5, the complete variable domain is NAGVMQNPRHLVRRRGQEARLRCSPMKGHSHVYWYRQLPEEGLKFMVYLQKENIIDESGMPKERFSAEFPKEGPSILRIQQVVRGDSAAYFCASSPGLAGGPNQETQYFGPGTRLLVL.